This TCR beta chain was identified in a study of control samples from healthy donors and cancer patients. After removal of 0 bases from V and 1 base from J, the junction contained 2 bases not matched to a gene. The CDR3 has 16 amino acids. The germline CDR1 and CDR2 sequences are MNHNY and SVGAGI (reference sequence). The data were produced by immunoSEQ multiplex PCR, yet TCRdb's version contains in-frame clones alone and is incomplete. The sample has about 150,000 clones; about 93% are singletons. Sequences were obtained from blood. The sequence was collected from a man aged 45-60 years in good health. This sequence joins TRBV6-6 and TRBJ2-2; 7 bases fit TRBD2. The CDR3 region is CASSYSGGRNTGELFF. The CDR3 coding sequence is TGTGCCAGCAGTTACTCAGGCGGGAGGAACACCGGGGAGCTGTTTTTT.